This T cell receptor beta chain came from a study of T cell responses to AZD1222 COVID-19 vaccine. Findings of the study overall: White British ancestry dominated among donors, who included more females, and clonal diversity was possibly underestimated. The study identified only six AZD1222 recipients as seropositive at baseline.

Notes on this clone: Its specificity is unknown.

The table came from immunoSEQ multiplex PCR; TCRdb's copy has only in-frame clones and leaves some out. The data hold some 140,000 clones, with roughly 90% observed a single time. This CDR3 contains 12 residues. CDR1 LGHDT and CDR2 YNNKEL come from the germline V gene (reference sequence). Trimming took 4 bases from V and 4 from J; bases not matched to a gene: 0. The chain joins TRBV3-1 (or the pseudogene TRBV3-2) to TRBJ1-1; 7 bases map to TRBD1. This clonotype originated in an adult in good health. The sequences come from peripheral blood, collected on day 0 of AZD1222 vaccination. DNA of the CDR3: TGTGCCAGCAGCCCAGGGGGCACTGAAGCTTTCTTT. Encoded protein: CASSPGGTEAFF.